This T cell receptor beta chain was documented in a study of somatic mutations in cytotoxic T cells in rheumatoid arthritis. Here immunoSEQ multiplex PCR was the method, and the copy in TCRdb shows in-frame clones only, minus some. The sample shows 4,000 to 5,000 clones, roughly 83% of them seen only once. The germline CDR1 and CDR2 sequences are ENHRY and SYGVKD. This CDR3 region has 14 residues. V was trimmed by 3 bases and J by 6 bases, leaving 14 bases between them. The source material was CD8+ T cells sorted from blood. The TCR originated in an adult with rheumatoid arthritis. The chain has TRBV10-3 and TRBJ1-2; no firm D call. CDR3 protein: CAISDGTYPHGYTF. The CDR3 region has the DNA TGTGCCATCAGTGATGGCACATACCCCCATGGCTACACCTTC.